This T cell receptor beta chain is drawn from a study of shared clonotypes between healthy human individuals. To note about this clone: No antigen is known for it.

Regarding the study as a whole: Across four donors, naive CD4 shared 5% to 6%, naive CD8 more than 3%, memory CD4 about 2.5%, memory CD8 around 0.42%.

Method: immunoSEQ multiplex PCR; TCRdb's copy keeps in-frame clones and lacks some. The sample comprises fewer than 3 million clones, under 95% of which are singletons, and 0.37% rests with the top ten. The CDR3 length is 14 residues. Germline CDR1 reads MNHNY; CDR2 reads SVGAGI (reference sequence). Trimming took 6 bases from V and 2 from J; bases not matched to a gene: 6. The source is a man between 18 and 29 years old in good health. Some clones in this sample may be carry-over from other donors' samples. The gene calls are TRBV6-6 and TRBJ2-7; TRBD2 matches at 8 bases. The source material was naive CD4+ T cells from PBMCs. The subset: CD45RA+ positively selected. CDR3: CASSRGGKTYEQYF. DNA for the CDR3: TGTGCCAGCAGCCGCGGGGGGAAAACCTACGAGCAGTACTTC.